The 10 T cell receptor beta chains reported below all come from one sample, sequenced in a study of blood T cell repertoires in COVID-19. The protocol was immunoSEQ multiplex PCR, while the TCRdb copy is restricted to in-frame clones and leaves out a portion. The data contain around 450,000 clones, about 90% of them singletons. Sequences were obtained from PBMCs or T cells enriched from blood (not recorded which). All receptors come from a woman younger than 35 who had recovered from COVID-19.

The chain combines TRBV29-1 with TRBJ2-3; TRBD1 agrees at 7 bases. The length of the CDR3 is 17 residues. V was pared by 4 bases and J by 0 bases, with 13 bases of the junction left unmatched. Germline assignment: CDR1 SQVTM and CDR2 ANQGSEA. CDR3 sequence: CSVGFRQGRGSTDTQYF. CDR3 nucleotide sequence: TGCAGCGTTGGGTTCAGACAGGGTAGAGGAAGCACAGATACGCAGTATTTT.

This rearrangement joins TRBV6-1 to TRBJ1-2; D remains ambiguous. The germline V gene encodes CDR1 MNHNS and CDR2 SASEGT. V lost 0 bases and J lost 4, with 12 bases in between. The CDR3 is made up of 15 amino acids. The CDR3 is CASSEASALLYGYTF. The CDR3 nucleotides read TGTGCCAGCAGTGAAGCGTCCGCGCTCCTCTATGGCTACACCTTC.

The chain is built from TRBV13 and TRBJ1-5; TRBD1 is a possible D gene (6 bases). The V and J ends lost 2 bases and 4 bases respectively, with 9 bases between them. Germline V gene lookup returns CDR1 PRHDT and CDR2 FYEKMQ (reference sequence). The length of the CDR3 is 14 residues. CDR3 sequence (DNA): TGTGCCAGCAGCTTACAGGGGTTTAATCAGCCCCAGCATTTT. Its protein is CASSLQGFNQPQHF.

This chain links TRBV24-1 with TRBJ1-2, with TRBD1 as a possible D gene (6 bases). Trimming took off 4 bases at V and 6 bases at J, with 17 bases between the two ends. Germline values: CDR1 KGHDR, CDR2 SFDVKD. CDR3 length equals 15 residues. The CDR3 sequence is CATSDPGGGRDGYTF. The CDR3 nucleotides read TGTGCCACCAGTGACCCTGGGGGGGGGCGCGATGGCTACACCTTC.

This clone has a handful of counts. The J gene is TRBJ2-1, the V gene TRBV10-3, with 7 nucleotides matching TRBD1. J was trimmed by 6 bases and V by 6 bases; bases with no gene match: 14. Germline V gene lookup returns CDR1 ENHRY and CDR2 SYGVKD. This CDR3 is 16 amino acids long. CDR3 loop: CAISTATGAWGNEQFF. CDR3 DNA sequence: TGTGCCATCAGCACCGCAACAGGGGCATGGGGCAATGAGCAGTTCTTC.

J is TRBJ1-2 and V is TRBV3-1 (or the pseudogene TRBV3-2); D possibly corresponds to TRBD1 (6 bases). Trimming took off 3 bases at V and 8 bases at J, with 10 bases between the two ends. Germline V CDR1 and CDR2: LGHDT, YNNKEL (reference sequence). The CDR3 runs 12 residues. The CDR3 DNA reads TGTGCCAGCAGCCAGGGCACAGGGGGCTACACCTTC. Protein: CASSQGTGGYTF.

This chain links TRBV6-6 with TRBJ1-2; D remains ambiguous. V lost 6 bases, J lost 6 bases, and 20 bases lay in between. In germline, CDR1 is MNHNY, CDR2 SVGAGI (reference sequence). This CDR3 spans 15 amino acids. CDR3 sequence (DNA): TGTGCCAGCAGCTCCCATGAAAGGAGGCTCGATGGCTACACCTTC. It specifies CASSSHERRLDGYTF.

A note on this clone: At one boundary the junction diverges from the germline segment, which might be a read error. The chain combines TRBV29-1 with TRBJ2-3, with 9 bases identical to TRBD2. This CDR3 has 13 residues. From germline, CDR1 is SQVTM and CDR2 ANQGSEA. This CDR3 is CSVYGTSRDTQYF. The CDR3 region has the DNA TGCAGCGTTTATGGGACTAGCAGAGATACGCAGTATTTT.

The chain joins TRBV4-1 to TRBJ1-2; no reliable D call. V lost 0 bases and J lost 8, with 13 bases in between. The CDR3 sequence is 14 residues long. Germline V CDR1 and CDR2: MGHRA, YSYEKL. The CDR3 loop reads CASSQEKAREGYTF. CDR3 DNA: TGCGCCAGCAGCCAAGAGAAGGCTCGGGAAGGCTACACCTTC.

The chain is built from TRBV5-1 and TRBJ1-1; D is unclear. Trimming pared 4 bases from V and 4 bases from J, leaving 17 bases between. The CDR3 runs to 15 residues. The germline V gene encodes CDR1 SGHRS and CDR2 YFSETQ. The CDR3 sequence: CASSPAPGGGTEAFF. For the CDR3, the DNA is TGCGCCAGCAGCCCGGCCCCGGGAGGCGGCACTGAAGCTTTCTTT.